Listed below are T cell receptor beta chains from one sample, sequenced in a study of blood T cell repertoires in COVID-19. Method: immunoSEQ multiplex PCR; TCRdb's copy keeps in-frame clones and lacks some. The sample contains approximately 200,000 clones, about 87% of which appear only once. The sequencing sample was made of PBMCs or T cells enriched from blood (not recorded which). These receptors were obtained from a woman aged 25-40 years who had been exposed to COVID-19. The CDR3 runs from the conserved cysteine through the conserved F or W. The order of the fields is D gene, J gene, V gene, clone size, CDR3 protein, CDR3 DNA. D genes are given only for firm matches. Not all rows give a size; the values are once, few, many and, for expanded clones, a class.

TRBD1 | TRBJ2-5 | TRBV11-3 | NA | CASSPGTGGTQYF | TGTGCCAGCAGCCCGGGGACAGGCGGGACCCAGTACTTC
NA | TRBJ1-5 | TRBV21-1 | once | CASSTGVGNQPQHF | TGTGCCAGCAGCACAGGGGTTGGCAATCAGCCCCAGCATTTT
NA | TRBJ2-3 | TRBV2 | NA | CASRFGDTQYF | TGTGCCAGCAGGTTCGGAGATACGCAGTATTTT
TRBD2 | TRBJ2-1 | TRBV15 | NA | CATSSRGLAPSYNEQFF | TGTGCCACCAGCAGCCGCGGACTAGCGCCCTCCTACAATGAGCAGTTCTTC
TRBD1 | TRBJ1-4 | TRBV20-1 | NA | CSALQGEKLFF | TGCAGTGCTCTACAGGGGGAAAAACTGTTTTTT
NA | TRBJ1-5 | TRBV27 | NA | CASSLFGSNQPQHF | TGTGCCAGCAGTTTATTCGGGAGCAATCAGCCCCAGCATTTT
TRBD1 | TRBJ2-7 | TRBV9 | NA | CASSVTGESRHEQYF | TGTGCCAGCAGCGTTACAGGGGAGAGTCGGCACGAGCAGTACTTC
NA | TRBJ2-7 | TRBV11-3 | NA | CATPRQIYEQYF | TGTGCCACCCCACGACAGATCTACGAGCAGTACTTC
NA | TRBJ1-2 | TRBV27 | few | CASSLRGGYGYTF | TGTGCCAGCAGTTTGCGGGGGGGGTATGGCTACACCTTC
NA | TRBJ1-3 | TRBV11-2 | NA | CASSEDGRVAGNTIYF | TGTGCCAGCAGCGAAGATGGCAGGGTCGCGGGAAACACCATATATTTT
NA | TRBJ2-5 | TRBV9 | NA | CASSVDGGQETQYF | TGTGCCAGCAGCGTAGACGGTGGCCAAGAGACCCAGTACTTC
TRBD2 | TRBJ2-2 | TRBV9 | NA | CASSVTSGSGAGELFF | TGTGCCAGCAGCGTAACTAGCGGGAGTGGGGCCGGGGAGCTGTTTTTT
TRBD2 | TRBJ2-7 | TRBV2 | NA | CASRLTGLAENYEQYF | TGTGCCAGCAGACTAACGGGACTAGCGGAGAACTACGAGCAGTACTTC
TRBD2 | TRBJ2-1 | TRBV11-3 | NA | CASSETGTSSFYEQFF | TGTGCCAGCAGCGAAACCGGGACTAGCTCATTCTATGAGCAGTTCTTC
NA | TRBJ2-6 | TRBV4-2 | NA | CASSLRSPRSGANVLTF | TGTGCCAGCAGCTTGCGCTCCCCCCGCTCTGGGGCCAACGTCCTGACTTTC
TRBD1 | TRBJ1-2 | TRBV2 | NA | CASSGTGAYGYTF | TGTGCCAGCAGTGGGACAGGGGCCTATGGCTACACCTTC